This T cell receptor beta chain derives from a study of vaccination effects on CD4 cells after COVID-19. Overall study context: A few patients who were convalescent were sampled early, at day +14, and again late after vaccination.

After expansion with viral peptide pools in the ViraFEST assay, antigen-specific CD4+ T cells were sequenced. Following culture for about ten days, CD4+ T cells were isolated. Confirmation by PCR established that the person had SARS-CoV-2 infection between March and December 2020. Participants were given two doses of BNT162b2 or mRNA-1273 vaccine. Two million PBMC per well received approximately 11 IU/ml IL-2 and 9.5 to 10 ug/ml peptides in culture. Half the medium was swapped for IL-2 medium on days 3 and 7. This table comes from immunoSEQ multiplex PCR, and its TCRdb copy is limited to in-frame clones, with some not included. The sample contains 13,000 to 15,000 clones, roughly 80% of which appear only once. A word on this clone: The antigen is not known.

Findings of the study overall: The study enrolled few convalescent patients and sampled no early post-infection timepoints.

CDR3 length: 14 amino acids. Per germline, CDR1 SGHRS and CDR2 YFSETQ. V was trimmed by 0 bases and J by 2 bases, leaving 7 bases between them. This chain uses TRBV5-1 with TRBJ2-3; weak D call: TRBD1 (6 bases). This clonotype originated in a human donor who had a prior SARS-CoV-2 infection. The sequences come from CD4+ T cells from PBMCs cultured with HCoV-NL63 spike peptides, collected after COVID-19 vaccination. The CDR3 region has the DNA TGCGCCAGCAGCTTGGGGACAGTCACAGATACGCAGTATTTT. Amino acid sequence: CASSLGTVTDTQYF.